The 28 T cell receptor beta chains listed next were all sequenced from one sample in a study of T cell repertoires in cytomegalovirus infection. TCRdb fed the reads into MiXCR, producing one record per CDR3 protein. The top ten hold less than 60% of the sample, which has a few hundred thousand distinct CDR3 sequences, around 15% seen once. The sequenced sample was CD8+ T cells from PBMCs. The source is a human donor in good health (CMV status not recorded). Some clones in this sample may be carry-over from other donors' samples.

This clonotype was recorded many times. This chain joins TRBV28 and TRBJ2-1; tentatively, D is TRBD2 (5 bases). The V and J ends lost 2 bases and 6 bases respectively, with 11 bases between them. CDR1 and CDR2 (germline): MDHEN, SYDVKM. The CDR3 covers 14 residues. The CDR3 DNA sequence: TGTGCCAGCAGTTTAGAGGGAGTGGTCAATGAGCAGTTCTTC. Protein product: CASSLEGVVNEQFF.

This clonotype was detected many times. J is TRBJ2-5 and V is TRBV3-1, with D possibly TRBD2 on 6 matching bases. There are 16 residues in the CDR3. The ends were cut back, 0 bases at V and 4 bases at J, with 15 bases in the middle. Germline values: CDR1 LGHDT, CDR2 YNNKEL (reference sequence). The CDR3 DNA follows: TGTGCCAGCAGCCAAGATTGGAGGGAAGGTCCAGAGACCCAGTACTTC. As protein: CASSQDWREGPETQYF.

This clonotype was found a few times. V usage is TRBV28 and J usage is TRBJ2-7; the D gene is possibly TRBD1 (6 bases). This CDR3 comprises 15 residues. CDR1 MDHEN and CDR2 SYDVKM come from the germline V gene. V was clipped by 4 bases and J by 3 bases, with 16 bases between them. DNA of the CDR3: TGTGCCAGCAGTTGGTACGGAGGACAGTACTACGAGCAGTACTTC. As protein: CASSWYGGQYYEQYF.

The V and J genes are TRBV18 and TRBJ2-7, with D perhaps assigned TRBD1 or TRBD2 (5 bases each). The CDR3 spans 14 residues. Trimming pared 1 base from V and 2 bases from J, leaving 9 bases between. CDR1 is KGHSH and CDR2 is LQKENI in the germline V gene. In nucleotides, the CDR3 is TGTGCCAGCTCACCACGGGACGGTACCTACGAGCAGTACTTC. It codes for CASSPRDGTYEQYF. Together with reference TRBV18 and TRBJ2-7, the CDR3 gives the full variable domain: NAGVMQNPRHLVRRRGQEARLRCSPMKGHSHVYWYRQLPEEGLKFMVYLQKENIIDESGMPKERFSAEFPKEGPSILRIQQVVRGDSAAYFCASSPRDGTYEQYFGPGTRLTVT.

The chain has TRBV6-6 and TRBJ1-2, with no clear D. Germline values: CDR1 MNHNY, CDR2 SVGAGI (reference sequence). Between the trimmed V and J ends, which lost 2 bases and 2 bases, there was a span of 12 bases. This CDR3 is built from 15 residues. The chain's CDR3 is CASSYEGPTNYGYTF. In nucleotides, the CDR3 is TGTGCCAGCAGTTACGAGGGCCCCACAAACTATGGCTACACCTTC.

This clonotype came up many times. The V call is TRBV5-8, the J call TRBJ2-4; the match to TRBD2 covers 12 bases. The germline gives CDR1 SGHTS, CDR2 YDEGEE. This CDR3 contains 18 residues. V shed 0 bases, J shed 0 bases, and the junction held 4 bases outside the gene matches. The CDR3 spells CASSLGLAGAIAKNIQYF. The CDR3 bases are TGTGCCAGCAGCTTGGGACTAGCGGGGGCGATAGCCAAAAACATTCAGTACTTC.

This clonotype was seen repeatedly, ten times or more. CDR3 nucleotides: TGTGCCAGCAGCTTACAAGCTGGGGTGAGCACAGATACGCAGTATTTT. It specifies CASSLQAGVSTDTQYF. The genes are TRBV7-2 and TRBJ2-3, with unresolved D. V lost 2 bases, J lost 0 bases, and 12 bases lay in between. Germline V gives CDR1 SGHTA, CDR2 FQGNSA. The CDR3 length is 16 residues.

This clonotype was counted a single time. The chain joins TRBV25-1 to TRBJ2-7; 11 bases map to TRBD1. V shed 5 bases and J 3 bases; nucleotides not matched to a gene: 6. Germline CDR1 is MGHDK and CDR2 is SYGVNS. This CDR3 spans 15 amino acids. CDR3 coding DNA: TGTGCCAGCAGTCCCGGGACAGGGGGATTCTACGAGCAGTACTTC. Its translation: CASSPGTGGFYEQYF.

The V and J genes are TRBV2 and TRBJ2-7; D is undetermined. The CDR3 length is 12 residues. Germline lookup yields CDR1 SNHLY and CDR2 FYNNEI. V lost 7 bases, J lost 2 bases, and 9 bases lay in between. In DNA form, the CDR3 reads TGTGCCAGCAAAGGCAGCCCCTACGAGCAGTACTTC. Translation gives CASKGSPYEQYF.

This clonotype was detected many times. The V call is TRBV7-9, the J call TRBJ2-1, with a tentative D call TRBD2 (5 bases). There are 16 residues in the CDR3. The germline V gene has CDR1 SEHNR and CDR2 FQNEAQ (reference sequence). With 5 bases removed from V and 8 bases from J, the gap between germline ends came to 22 bases. For the CDR3, the DNA is TGTGCCAGCAGCCACGGGGTCTCCAGCGCCCTAGATGAGCAGTTCTTC. As protein: CASSHGVSSALDEQFF.

This clonotype was seen many times. V and J are TRBV7-2 and TRBJ1-2; the match to TRBD1 covers 8 bases. The CDR3 runs 21 residues. Germline V gene sequence: CDR1 SGHTA, CDR2 FQGNSA. V lost 0 bases to trimming and J lost 6 bases; unmatched junction nucleotides: 24. The CDR3 reads CASSLAYFGRWQGAPVDGYTF. The DNA for the CDR3 is TGTGCCAGCAGCTTAGCGTATTTCGGTCGATGGCAGGGGGCTCCAGTCGATGGCTACACCTTC.

The rearrangement uses TRBV7-9 and TRBJ1-2, with 10 positions matching TRBD1. The CDR3 loop spans 14 amino acids. The V gene's germline CDR1 is SEHNR and CDR2 FQNEAQ (reference sequence). With V trimmed by 6 bases and J by 6 bases, 7 bases remained unmatched. The CDR3 here is CASSSDRGLDGYTF. CDR3 sequence (DNA): TGTGCCAGCAGTTCTGACAGGGGGCTGGATGGCTACACCTTC.

V gene TRBV7-9 combines with J gene TRBJ2-7; 7 bases agree with TRBD2. Looked up from germline, CDR1 is SEHNR and CDR2 is FQNEAQ (reference sequence). V was clipped by 4 bases and J by 0 bases; unmatched bases: 9. CDR3 length: 16 amino acids. In DNA, the CDR3 is TGTGCCAGCAGCTCATCGGGGACGGGAGGCTCCTACGAGCAGTACTTC. It yields the protein CASSSSGTGGSYEQYF.

This clonotype turned up a few times. V usage is TRBV29-1 and J usage is TRBJ2-1; 8 bases match TRBD2. In germline, CDR1 is SQVTM, CDR2 ANQGSEA. CDR3 size: 14 residues. The V and J ends lost 6 bases and 7 bases, in that order; junction bases with no gene match: 11. In nucleotides, the CDR3 is TGCAGCGTGATTAGCGGGGATTCAGGGAATGAGCAGTTCTTC. It yields the protein CSVISGDSGNEQFF.

The chain joins TRBV4-1 to TRBJ1-1, with 7 bases fitting TRBD1. The V gene's germline CDR1 is MGHRA and CDR2 YSYEKL. Losses at the gene ends were 1 base for V and 1 base for J; bases not matched to a gene: 6. The CDR3 has 16 residues. The CDR3, as DNA: TGCGCCAGCAGCCAAGTTGGGGCAGGGGGGAACACTGAAGCTTTCTTT. Translated: CASSQVGAGGNTEAFF.

CDR3 protein: CASSLPDYGTDTQYF. The CDR3 nucleotides are TGTGCCAGCAGCTTACCCGACTATGGCACAGATACGCAGTATTTT. The rearrangement links TRBV11-2 to TRBJ2-3, with D possibly being TRBD2 (5 bases). The CDR3 has 15 residues. Germline values: CDR1 SGHAT, CDR2 FQNNGV. Deletions cut 2 bases from V and 1 base from J, with 10 bases between.

There are a few counts of this clonotype. The V and J genes are TRBV12-5 and TRBJ2-5, with D possibly being TRBD1 (6 bases). The V gene lost 4 bases and the J gene lost 1 base, with 16 bases spanning the gap. The germline CDR1 and CDR2 sequences are LGHNT and FRNRAP. The CDR3 runs to 16 residues. The DNA of the CDR3 is TGTGCTAGTGGTTCACCCCTGACAGGCTTCCAAGAGACCCAGTACTTC. Its protein is CASGSPLTGFQETQYF. Drawing the rest from reference TRBV12-5 and TRBJ2-5, the complete variable domain is DARVTQTPRHKVTEMGQEVTMRCQPILGHNTVFWYRQTMMQGLELLAYFRNRAPLDDSGMPKDRFSAEMPDATLATLKIQPSEPRDSAVYFCASGSPLTGFQETQYFGPGTRLLVL.

This clonotype was picked up many times. V is TRBV24-1 and J is TRBJ1-5; D is uncertain. The CDR3 covers 15 residues. The V and J ends lost 3 bases and 2 bases respectively, with 10 bases between them. Germline loops: CDR1 KGHDR, CDR2 SFDVKD. CDR3 DNA sequence: TGTGCCACCAGTGATGGGCGTTTTGGCAATCAGCCCCAGCATTTT. Its protein product is CATSDGRFGNQPQHF.

In this sample, this clonotype turned up many times. V gene TRBV7-2 combines with J gene TRBJ2-7, with TRBD2 matching 11 bases. V lost 5 bases to trimming and J lost 3 bases; unmatched junction nucleotides: 12. CDR3 length: 17 residues. Germline CDR1 and CDR2: SGHTA and FQGNSA. CDR3 amino acids: CASSVKTTGTSGYEQYF. CDR3 bases: TGTGCCAGCAGCGTTAAGACCACCGGGACTAGCGGCTACGAGCAGTACTTC. The full variable domain, rest sourced from reference TRBV7-2 and TRBJ2-7, is GAGVSQSPSNKVTEKGKDVELRCDPISGHTALYWYRQSLGQGLEFLIYFQGNSAPDKSGLPSDRFSAERTGGSVSTLTIQRTQQEDSAVYLCASSVKTTGTSGYEQYFGPGTRLTVT.

The chain employs TRBV29-1 and TRBJ2-7; a weak D match, TRBD2 (7 bases). From germline, CDR1 is SQVTM and CDR2 ANQGSEA. The CDR3 runs to 14 residues. Trimming took 7 bases from V and 4 from J, leaving 20 bases between them. The CDR3 loop reads CSAGSGTNLYEQYF. CDR3 coding DNA: TGCAGCGCCGGGAGCGGGACAAACCTTTACGAGCAGTACTTC.

This clonotype has a handful of counts. The V gene is TRBV20-1, the J gene TRBJ2-7; possibly TRBD2 for D (6 bases). The V gene lost 3 bases and the J gene lost 0 bases, with 12 bases spanning the gap. The CDR3 contains 14 residues. Per the germline V gene, CDR1 is DFQATT and CDR2 is SNEGSKA (reference sequence). CDR3 DNA sequence: TGCAGTGCTAGCGATTGGGGGGACTCCTACGAGCAGTACTTC. Protein: CSASDWGDSYEQYF.

The J gene is TRBJ2-6, the V gene TRBV6-2 or TRBV6-3; 9 positions match TRBD1. V lost 6 bases, J lost 2 bases, and 8 bases stayed unmatched. Germline V gene sequence: CDR1 MNHEY, CDR2 SVGEGT. The length of the CDR3 is 17 residues. The CDR3 coding sequence is TGTGCCAGCAGCCAGCCGGGACAGGGACCTGGGGCCAACGTCCTGACTTTC. Translating gives CASSQPGQGPGANVLTF.

This clonotype was seen a few times. DNA of the CDR3: TGTGCCAGCAGCTTTCTATCCAGCTTGAACACCGGGGAGCTGTTTTTT. This translates into CASSFLSSLNTGELFF. This chain links TRBV7-9 with TRBJ2-2; D is unclear. Deletions cut 3 bases from V and 1 base from J, with 12 bases between. Germline V gene data show CDR1 as SEHNR and CDR2 as FQNEAQ (reference sequence). The CDR3 sequence is 16 residues long.

V usage is TRBV29-1 and J usage is TRBJ2-5; 10 bases align to TRBD2. Germline V gives CDR1 SQVTM, CDR2 ANQGSEA. With 7 bases clipped from V and 1 base from J, the junction kept 9 bases outside the gene matches. The CDR3 spans 15 residues. The CDR3 DNA reads as TGCAGCGCCCAAGGACTAGCGGTAATCCAAGAGACCCAGTACTTC. As protein: CSAQGLAVIQETQYF.

This clonotype showed up many times. The chain carries TRBV12-3 or TRBV12-4 and TRBJ2-1; TRBD2 is a possible D gene (6 bases). This CDR3 is 13 amino acids long. Trimming stripped 3 bases from V and 12 bases from J, with 15 bases between. The CDR3 DNA sequence: TGTGCCAGCAGTTTCCCAGAACAGGAGGGGCAGTTCTTC. This encodes CASSFPEQEGQFF.

This clonotype came up a few times. The chain uses TRBV20-1 and TRBJ1-2; no firm D call. V lost 0 bases, J lost 3 bases, and 14 bases lay in between. The CDR3 is 15 amino acids. CDR1 DFQATT and CDR2 SNEGSKA come from the germline V gene (reference sequence). The CDR3 loop reads CSARDTSGRDYGYTF. The DNA for the CDR3 is TGCAGTGCTAGAGATACGTCGGGGAGAGACTATGGCTACACCTTC.

This clonotype has only a few counts. The chain uses TRBV2 and TRBJ1-6; D gene uncertain. Germline-derived CDR1 and CDR2 are SNHLY and FYNNEI. The CDR3 loop spans 13 amino acids. CDR3 nucleotide sequence: TGTGTACAACGGAGCTCCTATAATTCACCCCTCCACTTT. It specifies CVQRSSYNSPLHF.

The sample holds a few counts of this clonotype. The chain uses TRBV5-6 and TRBJ1-1; no clear D. The length of the CDR3 is 12 residues. Germline loops: CDR1 SGHDT, CDR2 YYEEEE. V was clipped by 0 bases and J by 11 bases, with 11 bases between them. DNA of the CDR3: TGTGCCAGCAGCTTGGGACCTAGACCCGCTTTCTTT. Residues: CASSLGPRPAFF.